A selection of T cell receptor beta chains follows, all from one sample in a study of CD8 T cells in ankylosing spondylitis. TCRdb re-derived calls from the 5' RACE reads in MiXCR, one entry per CDR3 protein. Among about 88,000 distinct CDR3 sequences, 27% were seen once, and the ten largest hold around three fifths. Source material: blood, either unsorted or a sorted T cell fraction (not recorded which). The receptor source for this set is a male donor with ankylosing spondylitis or in good health (not recorded which). CDR3s include the opening cysteine and the closing phenylalanine or tryptophan. D genes are given only for firm matches. Part of the rows lack a size; the others show once, few, many or a class for expanded clones.

size: NA; D: TRBD2; V: TRBV7-2; J: TRBJ2-3; DNA: TGTGCCAGCAGCTCGGCGGGAGGGTTCAATACGCAGTATTTT; CDR3: CASSSAGGFNTQYF
size: NA; D: NA; V: TRBV20-1; J: TRBJ1-5; DNA: TGCAGTGCCCTCAAGACAGTGGCTGGCAATCAGCCCCAGCATTTT; CDR3: CSALKTVAGNQPQHF
size: few; D: TRBD2; V: TRBV5-4; J: TRBJ2-1; DNA: TGTGCCAGCAGCTTGGGAGCGGGAGGCTACAATGAGCAGTTCTTC; CDR3: CASSLGAGGYNEQFF
size: NA; D: TRBD2; V: TRBV20-1; J: TRBJ2-3; DNA: TGCAGTGCTGGGACTAGCGGGGCCCGAGATACGCAGTATTTT; CDR3: CSAGTSGARDTQYF
size: NA; D: NA; V: TRBV5-5; J: TRBJ1-4; DNA: TGTGCCAGCAGCTTCGGGACACCCGAAAAACTGTTTTTT; CDR3: CASSFGTPEKLFF
size: NA; D: NA; V: TRBV7-9; J: TRBJ2-2; DNA: TGTGCCAGCAGGGGGCAAATCGGGACCGGGGAGCTGTTTTTT; CDR3: CASRGQIGTGELFF
size: NA; D: NA; V: TRBV18; J: TRBJ2-3; DNA: TGTGCCAGCTTGCCCCAGGGACACACAGATACGCAGTATTTT; CDR3: CASLPQGHTDTQYF
size: few; D: TRBD2; V: TRBV11-2; J: TRBJ2-7; DNA: TGTGCCAGCAGCTTGGGACTAGCGGGAACCAACGAGCAGTACTTC; CDR3: CASSLGLAGTNEQYF
size: few; D: TRBD1; V: TRBV5-1; J: TRBJ2-2; DNA: TGCGCCAGCAGCTTGGACGGACAGGGCACCGGGGAGCTGTTTTTT; CDR3: CASSLDGQGTGELFF
size: few; D: NA; V: TRBV4-1; J: TRBJ2-1; DNA: TGCGCCAGCAGCCAAGCTTATAGCAATGAGCAGTTCTTC; CDR3: CASSQAYSNEQFF
size: few; D: NA; V: TRBV5-1; J: TRBJ2-5; DNA: TGCGCCAGCAGCTCGGACGGCCAAGAGACCCAGTACTTC; CDR3: CASSSDGQETQYF
size: few; D: TRBD2; V: TRBV6-1; J: TRBJ2-1; DNA: TGTGCCACAAGACTAGCGGGGGGCGAATACAATGAGCAGTTCTTC; CDR3: CATRLAGGEYNEQFF
size: many; D: TRBD2; V: TRBV24-1; J: TRBJ2-1; DNA: TGTGCCACCAGTGACCCGACTAGCGGACGAAATGAGCAGTTCTTC; CDR3: CATSDPTSGRNEQFF
size: many; D: NA; V: TRBV29-1; J: TRBJ2-3; DNA: TGCAGTTACCTCTTGGACGATACGCAGTATTTT; CDR3: CSYLLDDTQYF
size: few; D: NA; V: TRBV5-4; J: TRBJ2-5; DNA: TGTGCCAGCAGCTTATTGGCCACAGTGTACCAAGAGACCCAGTACTTC; CDR3: CASSLLATVYQETQYF
size: few; D: NA; V: TRBV2; J: TRBJ2-1; DNA: TGTGCCAGCAGCGCCATCTCTAACAATGAGCAGTTCTTC; CDR3: CASSAISNNEQFF
size: few; D: NA; V: TRBV12-3/TRBV12-4; J: TRBJ2-2; DNA: TGTGCCAGCAGACCCCTTTCGAACACCGGGGAGCTGTTTTTT; CDR3: CASRPLSNTGELFF